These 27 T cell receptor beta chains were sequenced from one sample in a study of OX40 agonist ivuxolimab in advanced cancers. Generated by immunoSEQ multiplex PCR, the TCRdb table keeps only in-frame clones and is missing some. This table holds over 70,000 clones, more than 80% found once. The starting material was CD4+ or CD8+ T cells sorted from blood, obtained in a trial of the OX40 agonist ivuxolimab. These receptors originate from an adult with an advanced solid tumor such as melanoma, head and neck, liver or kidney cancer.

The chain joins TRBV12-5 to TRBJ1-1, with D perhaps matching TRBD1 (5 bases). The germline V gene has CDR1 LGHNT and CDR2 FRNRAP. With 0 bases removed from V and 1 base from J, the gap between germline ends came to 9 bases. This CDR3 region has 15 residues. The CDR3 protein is CASGLVSGENTEAFF. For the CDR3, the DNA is TGTGCTAGTGGTTTGGTATCGGGGGAGAACACTGAAGCTTTCTTT.

The CDR3 nucleotides are TGCGCCAGCAGCCAGGAGAGGGGCGAGTACACTGAAGCTTTCTTT. Its translation: CASSQERGEYTEAFF. The chain combines TRBV4-1 with TRBJ1-1; the D gene is possibly TRBD1 (5 bases). V was cut by 3 bases and J by 3 bases, with 14 bases left in between. The CDR3 extends over 15 amino acids. Germline CDR1 reads MGHRA; CDR2 reads YSYEKL.

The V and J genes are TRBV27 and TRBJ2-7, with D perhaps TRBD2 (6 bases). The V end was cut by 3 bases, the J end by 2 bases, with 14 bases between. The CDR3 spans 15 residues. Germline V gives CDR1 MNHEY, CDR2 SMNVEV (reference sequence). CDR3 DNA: TGTGCCAGCAGTTTTGCCGGGACTTTCACCTACGAGCAGTACTTC. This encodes CASSFAGTFTYEQYF.

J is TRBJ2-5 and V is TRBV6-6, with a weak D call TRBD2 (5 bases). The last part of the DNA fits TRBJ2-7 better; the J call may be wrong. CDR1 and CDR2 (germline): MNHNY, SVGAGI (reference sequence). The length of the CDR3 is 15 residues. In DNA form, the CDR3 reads TGTGCCAGCAGTTACCTTGGTCGGGGTCCCTACGAGCAGTACTTC. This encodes CASSYLGRGPYEQYF.

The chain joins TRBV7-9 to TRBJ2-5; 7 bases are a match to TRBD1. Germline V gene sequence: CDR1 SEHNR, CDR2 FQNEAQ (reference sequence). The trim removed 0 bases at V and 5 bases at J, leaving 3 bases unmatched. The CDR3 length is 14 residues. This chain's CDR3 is CASSLATGRETQYF. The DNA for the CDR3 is TGTGCCAGCAGCTTAGCGACAGGGCGGGAGACCCAGTACTTC.

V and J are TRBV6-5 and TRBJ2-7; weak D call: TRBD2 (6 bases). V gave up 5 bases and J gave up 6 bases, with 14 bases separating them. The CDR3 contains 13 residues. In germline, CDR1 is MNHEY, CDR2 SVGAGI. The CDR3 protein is CASSGSGVPEQYF. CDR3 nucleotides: TGTGCCAGCAGTGGCTCGGGAGTCCCCGAGCAGTACTTC.

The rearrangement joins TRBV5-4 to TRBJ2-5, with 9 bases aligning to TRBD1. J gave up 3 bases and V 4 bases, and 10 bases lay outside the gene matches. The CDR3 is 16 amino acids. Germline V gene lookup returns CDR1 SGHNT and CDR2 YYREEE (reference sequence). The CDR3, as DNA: TGTGCCAGCAGCCCGGCCGGGGGACAGGGAAAAGAGACCCAGTACTTC. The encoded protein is CASSPAGGQGKETQYF.

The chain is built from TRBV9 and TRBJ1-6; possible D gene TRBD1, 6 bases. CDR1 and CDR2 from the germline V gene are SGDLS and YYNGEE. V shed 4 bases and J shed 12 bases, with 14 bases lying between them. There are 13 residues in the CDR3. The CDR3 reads CASSPEGVRPLHF. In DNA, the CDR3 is TGTGCCAGCAGCCCGGAGGGGGTTCGACCCCTCCACTTT.

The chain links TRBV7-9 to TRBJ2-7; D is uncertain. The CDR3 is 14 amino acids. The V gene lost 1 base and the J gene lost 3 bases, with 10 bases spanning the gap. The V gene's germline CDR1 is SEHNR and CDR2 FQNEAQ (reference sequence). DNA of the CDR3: TGTGCCAGCAGCTTAGTAGGTAGGAACTACGAGCAGTACTTC. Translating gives CASSLVGRNYEQYF.

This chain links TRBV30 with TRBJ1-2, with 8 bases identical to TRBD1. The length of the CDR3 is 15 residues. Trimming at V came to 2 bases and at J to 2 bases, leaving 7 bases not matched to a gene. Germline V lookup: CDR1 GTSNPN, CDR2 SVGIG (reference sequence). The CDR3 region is CAWSPRDRRNYGYTF. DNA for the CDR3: TGTGCCTGGAGTCCCCGGGACAGGAGAAACTATGGCTACACCTTC.

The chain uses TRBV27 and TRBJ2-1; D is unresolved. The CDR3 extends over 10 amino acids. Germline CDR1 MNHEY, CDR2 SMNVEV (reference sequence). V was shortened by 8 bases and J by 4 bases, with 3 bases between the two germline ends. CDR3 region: CASGYNEQFF. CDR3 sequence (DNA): TGTGCCAGCGGTTACAATGAGCAGTTCTTC.

CDR3 coding DNA: TGTGCCAGCAGCTTGTACTCAGGGGGCGTCATTATTGAGCAGTTCTTC. This encodes CASSLYSGGVIIEQFF. This chain links TRBV5-8 with TRBJ2-1, with 8 bases matching TRBD1. The CDR3 has 16 residues. The ends lost 1 base at V and 9 bases at J; junction bases unmatched: 12. CDR1 is SGHTS and CDR2 is YDEGEE in the germline V gene.

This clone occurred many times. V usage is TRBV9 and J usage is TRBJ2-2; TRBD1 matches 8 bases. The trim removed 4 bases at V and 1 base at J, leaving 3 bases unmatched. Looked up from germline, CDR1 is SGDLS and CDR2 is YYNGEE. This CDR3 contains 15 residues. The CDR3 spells CASSPGTGNTGELFF. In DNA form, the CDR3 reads TGTGCCAGCAGCCCAGGGACAGGGAACACCGGGGAGCTGTTTTTT.

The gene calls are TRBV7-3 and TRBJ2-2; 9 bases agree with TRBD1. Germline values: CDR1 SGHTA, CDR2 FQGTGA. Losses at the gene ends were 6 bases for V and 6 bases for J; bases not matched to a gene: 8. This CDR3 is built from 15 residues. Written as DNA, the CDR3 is TGTGCCAGCAGTTTCGACAGGGGGAGGGCCGGGGAGCTGTTTTTT. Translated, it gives CASSFDRGRAGELFF.

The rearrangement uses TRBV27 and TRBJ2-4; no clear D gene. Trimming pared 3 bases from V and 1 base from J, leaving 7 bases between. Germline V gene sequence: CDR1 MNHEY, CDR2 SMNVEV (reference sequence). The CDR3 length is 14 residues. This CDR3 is CASSLLEAKNIQYF. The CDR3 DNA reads TGTGCCAGCAGTTTGTTGGAGGCCAAAAACATTCAGTACTTC.

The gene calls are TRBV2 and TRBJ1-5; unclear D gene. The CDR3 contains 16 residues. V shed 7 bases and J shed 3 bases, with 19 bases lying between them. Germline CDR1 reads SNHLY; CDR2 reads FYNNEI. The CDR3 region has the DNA TGTGCCAGCAAAGTTACGAGCGGGAGCAACAATCAGCCCCAGCATTTT. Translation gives CASKVTSGSNNQPQHF.

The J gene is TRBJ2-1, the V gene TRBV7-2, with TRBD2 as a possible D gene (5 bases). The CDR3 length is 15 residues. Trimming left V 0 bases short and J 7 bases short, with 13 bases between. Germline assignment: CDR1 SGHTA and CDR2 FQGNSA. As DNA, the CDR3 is TGTGCCAGCAGCTTAGCCCGGACTGGGAAGAATGAGCAGTTCTTC. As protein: CASSLARTGKNEQFF.

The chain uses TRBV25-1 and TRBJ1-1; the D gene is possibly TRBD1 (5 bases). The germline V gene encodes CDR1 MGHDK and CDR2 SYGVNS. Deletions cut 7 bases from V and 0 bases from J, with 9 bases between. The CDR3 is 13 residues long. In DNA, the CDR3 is TGTGCCAGCACCCTGGGGCTGAACACTGAAGCTTTCTTT. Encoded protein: CASTLGLNTEAFF.

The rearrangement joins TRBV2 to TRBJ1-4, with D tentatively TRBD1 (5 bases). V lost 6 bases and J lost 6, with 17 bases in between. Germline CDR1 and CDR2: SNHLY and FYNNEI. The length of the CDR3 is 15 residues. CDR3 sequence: CASRHLREADEKLFF. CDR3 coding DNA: TGTGCCAGCAGACACCTCAGGGAAGCGGATGAAAAACTGTTTTTT.

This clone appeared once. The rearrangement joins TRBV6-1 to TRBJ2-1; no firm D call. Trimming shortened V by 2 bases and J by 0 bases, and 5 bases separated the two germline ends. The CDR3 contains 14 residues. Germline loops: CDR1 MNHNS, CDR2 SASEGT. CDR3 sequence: CASSEWDSYNEQFF. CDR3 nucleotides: TGTGCCAGCAGTGAATGGGACTCCTACAATGAGCAGTTCTTC.

The CDR3 here is CASSLGQGDGNTIYF. The CDR3 DNA follows: TGCGCCAGCAGCTTGGGGCAGGGTGACGGAAACACCATATATTTT. The rearrangement uses TRBV5-1 and TRBJ1-3; tentative D call: TRBD1 (5 bases). V was trimmed by 0 bases and J by 4 bases, leaving 11 bases between them. In germline, CDR1 is SGHRS, CDR2 YFSETQ. CDR3 size: 15 residues. The variable domain in full, with the rest retrieved from reference TRBV5-1 and TRBJ1-3, is KAGVTQTPRYLIKTRGQQVTLSCSPISGHRSVSWYQQTPGQGLQFLFEYFSETQRNKGNFPGRFSGRQFSNSRSEMNVSTLELGDSALYLCASSLGQGDGNTIYFGEGSWLTVV.

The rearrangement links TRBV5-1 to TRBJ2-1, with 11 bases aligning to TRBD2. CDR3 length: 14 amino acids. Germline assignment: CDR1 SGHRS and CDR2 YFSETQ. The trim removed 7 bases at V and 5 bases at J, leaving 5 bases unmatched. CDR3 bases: TGCGCCAGCCGGGGGACTAGCGGTAACAATGAGCAGTTCTTC. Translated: CASRGTSGNNEQFF.

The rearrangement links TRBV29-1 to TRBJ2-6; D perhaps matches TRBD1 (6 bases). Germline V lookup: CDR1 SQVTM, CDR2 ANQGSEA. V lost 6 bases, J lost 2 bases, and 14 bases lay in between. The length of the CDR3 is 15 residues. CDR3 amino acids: CSVLGRGTGANVLTF. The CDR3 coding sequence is TGCAGCGTCCTAGGTAGGGGGACTGGGGCCAACGTCCTGACTTTC.

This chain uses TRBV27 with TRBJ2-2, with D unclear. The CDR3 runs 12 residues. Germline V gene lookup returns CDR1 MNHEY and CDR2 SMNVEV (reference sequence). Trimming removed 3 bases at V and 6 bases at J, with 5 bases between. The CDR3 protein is CASSFEAGELFF. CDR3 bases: TGTGCCAGCAGTTTTGAGGCCGGGGAGCTGTTTTTT.

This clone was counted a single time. The CDR3 bases are TGTGCCAGCAGTTGGGACGCGAACTATGGCTACACCTTC. Translation gives CASSWDANYGYTF. V usage is TRBV27 and J usage is TRBJ1-2; D is possibly TRBD1 (5 bases). V was trimmed by 4 bases and J by 2 bases, leaving 8 bases between them. Germline CDR1 and CDR2: MNHEY and SMNVEV (reference sequence). The CDR3 has 13 residues.

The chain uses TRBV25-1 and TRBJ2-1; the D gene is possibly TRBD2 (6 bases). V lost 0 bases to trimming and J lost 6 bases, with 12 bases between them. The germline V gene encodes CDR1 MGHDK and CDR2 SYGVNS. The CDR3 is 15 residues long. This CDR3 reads CASSEYTLASNEQFF. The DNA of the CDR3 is TGTGCCAGCAGTGAATATACCCTAGCGAGCAATGAGCAGTTCTTC.

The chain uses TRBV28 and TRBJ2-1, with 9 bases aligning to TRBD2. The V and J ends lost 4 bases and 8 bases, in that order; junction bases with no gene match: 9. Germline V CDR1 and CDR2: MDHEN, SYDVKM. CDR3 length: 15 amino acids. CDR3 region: CASSSWGLAGDEQFF. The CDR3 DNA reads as TGTGCCAGCAGTTCCTGGGGACTAGCTGGGGATGAGCAGTTCTTC.